This T cell receptor beta chain originates from a study of T cells after yellow fever vaccination. Points from the study as a whole: Relatively few clonotypes were ones that appeared in both CD4 and CD8 compartments.

The CDR3 totals 15 residues. V was trimmed by 5 bases and J by 4 bases, leaving 17 bases between them. CDR1 and CDR2 (germline): SEHNR, FQNEAQ (reference sequence). Production of TCR cDNA was by 5'RACE template switching, which also added a universal primer site and UMIs. TCRdb processed the 5' RACE reads anew with MiXCR; each CDR3 protein has one entry. The data hold about 240,000 distinct CDR3 sequences, with 6.9% observed a single time. Notes on this clonotype: What it binds is not known.

The sequence came from a man aged 30 to 45 who received the YFV17D yellow fever vaccine. The input for sequencing was CD4+ T cells sorted from PBMCs, taken 15 days after the yellow fever booster vaccination. The chain combines TRBV7-9 with TRBJ1-1, with D possibly TRBD1 on 6 matching bases. The CDR3: CASSPSGGGGTEAFF. In nucleotides, the CDR3 is TGTGCCAGCAGCCCCTCGGGAGGGGGGGGCACTGAAGCTTTCTTT.